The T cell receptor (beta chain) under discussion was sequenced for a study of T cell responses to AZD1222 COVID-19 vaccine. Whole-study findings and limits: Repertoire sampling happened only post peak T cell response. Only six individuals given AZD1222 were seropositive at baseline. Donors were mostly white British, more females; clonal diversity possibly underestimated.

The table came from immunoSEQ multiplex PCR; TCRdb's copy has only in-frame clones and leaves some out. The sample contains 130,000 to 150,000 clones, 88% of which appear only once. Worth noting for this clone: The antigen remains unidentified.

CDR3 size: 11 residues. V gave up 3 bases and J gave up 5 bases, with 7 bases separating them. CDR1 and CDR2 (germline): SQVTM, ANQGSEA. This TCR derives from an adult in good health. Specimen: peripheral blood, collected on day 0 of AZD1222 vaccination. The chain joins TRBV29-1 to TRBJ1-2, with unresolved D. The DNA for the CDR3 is TGCAGCGTTGATTACAGTTATGGCTACACCTTC. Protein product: CSVDYSYGYTF.